The rows below give T cell receptor beta chains drawn from one sample of a study of blood T cell repertoires in COVID-19. TCRdb's copy holds only in-frame clones and misses some; the assay was immunoSEQ multiplex PCR. The sample holds about 160,000 clones, approximately 91% seen once. Sequencing used peripheral blood. The receptors come from a man between 18 and 35 years old with acute or convalescent COVID-19. CDR3s include the opening cysteine and the closing phenylalanine or tryptophan. A D gene is named only where the DNA matches it firmly. A clone size is listed for some rows: how often the clone was seen (once, few, many), or a class if it is expanded.

V,size,D,J,CDR3
TRBV21-1,.,.,TRBJ1-1,CASSKGQGVRDTEAFF
TRBV24-1,.,.,TRBJ1-1,CATSDFRNTEAFF
TRBV11-3,.,TRBD2,TRBJ2-7,CASSASGPSEQYF
TRBV5-6,.,TRBD1,TRBJ1-6,CASRPQGANSPLHF
TRBV12-3/TRBV12-4,.,.,TRBJ2-7,CASSRGEPAEQYF
TRBV5-5,.,.,TRBJ1-2,CASSLETHYGYTF
TRBV5-1,.,TRBD1,TRBJ1-1,CASSAGQPNTEAFF
TRBV7-6,.,TRBD2,TRBJ2-2,CASSFPSGLAGGPVTGELFF
TRBV6-5,.,.,TRBJ1-5,CASSPVSGVREPQHF
TRBV11-2,.,TRBD1,TRBJ2-4,CASSLWGQGAKNIQYF
TRBV6-5,.,.,TRBJ1-1,CASTRRGPNTEAFF
TRBV6-1,.,TRBD1,TRBJ1-6,CASSGPDREPHSPLHF
TRBV6-5,.,.,TRBJ1-5,CATLRAGHSNQPQHF
TRBV5-6,.,TRBD1,TRBJ1-1,CASSSGTANTEAFF
TRBV5-8,.,.,TRBJ2-2,CASSLAATSTGELFF
TRBV6-4,.,.,TRBJ2-1,CASSTGNEQFF
TRBV6-5,.,.,TRBJ2-1,CASSYIAGNEQFF
TRBV29-1,once,.,TRBJ1-5,CSVGVNSNQPQHF
TRBV24-1,.,TRBD1,TRBJ2-1,CATSDPGQGADEQFF
TRBV3-1/TRBV3-2,.,.,TRBJ2-3,CASSRQGPAGTDTQYF